Sequencing of this T cell receptor beta chain was carried out in a study of blood T cells in healthy people across ages. Remarks on this clonotype: The antigen remains unidentified.

With a J-beta primer mix and a sample-barcoded 5' primer, a second PCR ran roughly 6 to 12 cycles. Each CDR3 protein is one row after TCRdb ran MiXCR on the 5' RACE reads. The sample has about 780,000 distinct CDR3 sequences, around 24% seen once. The CDR3 covers 14 residues. The ends were cut back, 1 base at V and 6 bases at J, with 11 bases in the middle. CDR1 is SGHRS, CDR2 YFSETQ, per germline. General observations from the study: Both naive CD4+ cell counts and diversity were greater in long-lived donors than in aged donors.

This same sample was also part of a study on T cells of mothers and their children. That report adds: Overlap measured in related mother-child pairs was slightly, non-significantly higher than in unrelated pairs.

The chain couples TRBV5-1 to TRBJ2-1, with D possibly matching TRBD1 (5 bases). Source material: blood. The clonotype was recovered from a boy between 10 and 17 years old in good health. This CDR3 is CASSLQQVSNEQFF. CDR3 nucleotide sequence: TGCGCCAGCAGCTTGCAACAGGTATCCAATGAGCAGTTCTTC.